This T cell receptor (beta chain) was captured by sequencing in a study of blood T cell repertoires in COVID-19. Study information: Both acute and convalescent COVID-19 samples were obtained from the United States, Italy and Spain. From T cells, B-cell-depleted T cells, or PBMCs came the material, which was cDNA or gDNA.

The CDR3 consists of 16 residues. Germline CDR1 is LGHDT and CDR2 is YNNKEL (reference sequence). V gave up 5 bases and J gave up 0 bases; unmatched junction bases: 7. The table came from immunoSEQ multiplex PCR; TCRdb's copy has only in-frame clones and leaves some out. The data show 200,000 to 250,000 clones, almost 90% seen once. The chain combines TRBV3-1 (or the pseudogene TRBV3-2) with TRBJ2-1, with TRBD2 matching 7 bases. This TCR was sampled from a woman aged 60-70 years with acute or convalescent COVID-19. The sample taken for sequencing was peripheral blood. The CDR3, as DNA: TGTGCCAGCAGCGGAGCCGGGAGGATCTCCTACAATGAGCAGTTCTTC. Amino acid sequence: CASSGAGRISYNEQFF.